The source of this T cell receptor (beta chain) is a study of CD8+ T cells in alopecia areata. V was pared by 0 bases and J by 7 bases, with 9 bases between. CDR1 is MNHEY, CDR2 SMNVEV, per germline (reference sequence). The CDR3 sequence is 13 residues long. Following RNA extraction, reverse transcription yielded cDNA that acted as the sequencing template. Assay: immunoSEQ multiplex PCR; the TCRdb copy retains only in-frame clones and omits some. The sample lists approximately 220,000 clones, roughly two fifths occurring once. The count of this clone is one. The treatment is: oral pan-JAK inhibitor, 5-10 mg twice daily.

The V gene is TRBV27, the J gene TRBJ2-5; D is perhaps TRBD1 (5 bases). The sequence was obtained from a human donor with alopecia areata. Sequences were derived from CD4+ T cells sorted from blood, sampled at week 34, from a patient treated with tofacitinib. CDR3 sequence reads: CASSLSREGTQYF. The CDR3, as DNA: TGTGCCAGCAGTTTATCCAGGGAAGGGACCCAGTACTTC.